This section outlines one T cell receptor (beta chain) sequence together with its context. Seattle cases were enrolled at active infection and followed longitudinally. Trimming left V 5 bases short and J 6 bases short, with 11 bases between. The CDR3 length is 12 residues. CDR1 and CDR2 (germline): SGHTA, FQGNSA. In the original workflow: Reference gene primer amplification gave nucleated cell count estimates. The repertoire was sequenced with immunoSEQ multiplex PCR; TCRdb's copy has only in-frame clones and lacks some. The DNA was the basis for D and trimming; V, J and clone size are from that table. The table includes some 200,000 clones, less than 90% detected once. This entry belongs to a study of blood T cell repertoires in COVID-19. Study context: The United States, Italy and Spain provided the acute and convalescent COVID-19 samples. Sample material is recorded as cDNA or gDNA derived from T cells, B-cell-depleted T cells, or PBMCs.

Sequenced sample: peripheral blood. The gene calls are TRBV7-2 and TRBJ2-7, with D tentatively TRBD2 (6 bases). The TCR sequence derives from a woman aged 55-70 years with COVID-19, enrolled during active disease. DNA for the CDR3: TGTGCCAGCAGCCGTTTCGGGGGCGAGCAGTACTTC. Translated, it gives CASSRFGGEQYF.